The clone carrying this T cell receptor beta chain has ten or more counts. The antigen remains unidentified. By flow cytometry, patients selected for sequencing had shown an expansion of CD8+CD57+ cells. Patients, without exception, had severe acquired aplastic anemia. The CDR3 is 13 amino acids. Germline-derived CDR1 and CDR2 are SGHTA and FQGNSA. V gave up 6 bases and J gave up 3 bases; unmatched junction bases: 3. TCR beta VDJ and CDR3 profiling used genomic DNA as template. TCRdb fed the reads into MiXCR, producing one record per CDR3 protein. The sample yields more than 150,000 distinct CDR3 sequences, roughly 50% seen once. The data were taken from a study of CD8+CD57+ T cells in acquired aplastic anemia. Findings and caveats of the study: The number of CD8+ CDR3 sequences shared by patients and controls was twenty-nine.

This clonotype originated in a human donor with aplastic anemia. Specimen: sorted CD4+, CD8+, or CD8+CD57+ T cells (not recorded which) from PBMCs. The rearrangement links TRBV7-2 to TRBJ2-5; 8 bases agree with TRBD1. As DNA, the CDR3 is TGTGCCAGCAGTAGGGGACAGGAAGAGACCCAGTACTTC. Translated: CASSRGQEETQYF.